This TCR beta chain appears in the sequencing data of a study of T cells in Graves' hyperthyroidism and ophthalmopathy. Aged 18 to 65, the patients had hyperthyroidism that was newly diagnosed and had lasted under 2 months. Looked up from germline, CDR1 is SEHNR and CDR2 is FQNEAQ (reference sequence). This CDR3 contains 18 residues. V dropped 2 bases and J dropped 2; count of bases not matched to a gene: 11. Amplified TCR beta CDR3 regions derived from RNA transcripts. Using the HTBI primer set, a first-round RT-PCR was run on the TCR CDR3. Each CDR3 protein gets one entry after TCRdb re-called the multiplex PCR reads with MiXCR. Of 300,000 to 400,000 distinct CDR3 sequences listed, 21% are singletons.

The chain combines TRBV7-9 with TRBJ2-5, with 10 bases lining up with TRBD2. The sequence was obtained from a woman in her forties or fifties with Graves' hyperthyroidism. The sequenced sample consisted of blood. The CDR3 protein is CASSLTLAGALSQETQYF. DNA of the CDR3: TGTGCCAGCAGCTTAACCCTAGCGGGAGCCCTCTCGCAAGAGACCCAGTACTTC.